These 20 T cell receptor beta chains were all obtained from the same sample, sequenced in a study of T cells in Graves' hyperthyroidism and ophthalmopathy. Template material for amplifying TCR beta CDR3 regions consisted of RNA transcripts. The TCR CDR3 first-round RT-PCR relied on the HTBI primer set. A single record per CDR3 protein comes from TCRdb applying MiXCR to the multiplex PCR reads. The sample shows more than 300,000 distinct CDR3 sequences, 15% to 20% of them seen only once. Sequencing input: blood. The receptors come from a woman aged 25 to 39 with Graves' hyperthyroidism that later progressed to Graves' ophthalmopathy.

Concerning this clonotype: This could be a read error, since a much larger clone is one nucleotide away. This chain connects TRBV7-8 to TRBJ1-1; the match to TRBD1 covers 7 bases. Germline lookup yields CDR1 SGHVS and CDR2 FQNEAQ. V was clipped by 10 bases and J by 3 bases; unmatched bases: 5. This CDR3 comprises 12 residues. The CDR3 here is CATFRGDTEAFF. The CDR3, as DNA: TGTGCCACATTCAGGGGGGACACTGAAGCTTTCTTT. The full variable domain, in which reference TRBV7-8 and TRBJ1-1 provide the parts outside the CDR3, is GAGVSQSPRYKVAKRGQDVALRCDPISGHVSLFWYQQALGQGPEFLTYFQNEAQLDKSGLPSDRFFAERPEGSVSTLKIQRTQQEDSAVYLCATFRGDTEAFFGQGTRLTVV.

The rearrangement links TRBV2 to TRBJ2-7; tentatively, D is TRBD1 (6 bases). V was trimmed by 8 bases and J by 0 bases, leaving 14 bases between them. The CDR3 length is 14 residues. Germline V lookup: CDR1 SNHLY, CDR2 FYNNEI. CDR3 protein: CASEGQTRSYEQYF. The CDR3 DNA follows: TGTGCCAGCGAAGGACAGACCCGCTCCTACGAGCAGTACTTC.

This clonotype was observed a few times. V and J are TRBV30 and TRBJ1-6, with D perhaps TRBD1 (5 bases). This CDR3 contains 17 residues. Germline-derived CDR1 and CDR2 are GTSNPN and SVGIG (reference sequence). V lost 0 bases to trimming and J lost 15 bases, with 27 bases between them. CDR3 DNA: TGTGCCTGGAGTGTTACGGGATACGGCAGGCAGGGTGAACTCCTCCACTTT. It encodes CAWSVTGYGRQGELLHF.

This clonotype has more than one count but fewer than ten. Its ends do not fully match the called genes, so a read error is possible. The rearrangement joins TRBV19 to TRBJ1-1; D ambiguous. The CDR3 spans 11 residues. CDR1 and CDR2 (germline): LNHDA, SQIVND (reference sequence). The CDR3 loop is CASSVHTEAFF. CDR3 sequence (DNA): TGTGCCAGCTCTGTCCACACTGAAGCCTTCTTT.

The V gene is TRBV28, the J gene TRBJ2-2, with 7 nucleotides matching TRBD1. Germline CDR1 is MDHEN and CDR2 is SYDVKM. This CDR3 spans 16 amino acids. The V segment lost 6 bases and the J segment 4 bases; nucleotides outside the gene matches: 11. The chain's CDR3 is CASSQRGQIRTGELFF. CDR3 in DNA: TGTGCCAGCAGCCAGAGGGGACAGATTCGCACCGGGGAGCTGTTTTTT.

The chain couples TRBV20-1 to TRBJ2-7, with D perhaps matching TRBD1 (6 bases). V gave up 7 bases and J gave up 0 bases, with 13 bases separating them. The V gene's germline CDR1 is DFQATT and CDR2 SNEGSKA (reference sequence). The CDR3 spans 13 residues. The CDR3 is CSGQDSSSYEQYF. The DNA for the CDR3 is TGCAGTGGTCAGGACAGTAGCTCCTACGAGCAGTACTTC.

The chain couples TRBV2 to TRBJ1-2; TRBD1 agrees at 9 bases. The CDR3 consists of 15 residues. The ends lost 8 bases at V and 3 bases at J; junction bases unmatched: 10. Germline-derived CDR1 and CDR2 are SNHLY and FYNNEI. The CDR3 coding sequence is TGTGCCAGCGCACCACCGACAGGGGGTTACTATGGCTACACCTTC. This gives the protein CASAPPTGGYYGYTF.

This clonotype was recorded many times. The V gene is TRBV29-1, the J gene TRBJ2-7; 8 bases map to TRBD1. The trim removed 1 base at V and 2 bases at J, leaving 1 base unmatched. CDR1 is SQVTM and CDR2 is ANQGSEA in the germline V gene. The CDR3 spans 13 residues. CDR3 region: CSVEVTGAYEQYF. The CDR3 DNA is TGCAGCGTTGAAGTGACAGGGGCCTACGAGCAGTACTTC.

This clonotype was counted between two and nine times. CDR3 region: CSARSGQGGETQYF. As DNA, the CDR3 is TGCAGTGCTAGATCCGGACAGGGGGGGGAGACCCAGTACTTC. The chain recombines TRBV20-1 with TRBJ2-5; 10 nucleotides agree with TRBD1. Germline V lookup: CDR1 DFQATT, CDR2 SNEGSKA (reference sequence). V shed 2 bases, J shed 5 bases, and the junction held 5 bases outside the gene matches. This CDR3 is built from 14 residues.

CDR3 in DNA: TGTGCCAGCGTCGGACAGGGGTTAAGGGAGCAGTACTTC. Protein sequence: CASVGQGLREQYF. The chain combines TRBV28 with TRBJ2-7; 9 bases line up with TRBD1. This CDR3 has 13 amino acids. Per germline, CDR1 MDHEN and CDR2 SYDVKM. V shed 8 bases, J shed 7 bases, and the junction held 9 bases outside the gene matches.

This clonotype has at least ten counts. The chain links TRBV27 to TRBJ2-1; the match to TRBD2 covers 9 bases. This CDR3 contains 15 residues. Unmatched junction bases numbered 5, after V lost 2 bases and J lost 6 bases. CDR1 and CDR2 (germline): MNHEY, SMNVEV (reference sequence). Here the CDR3 DNA reads TGTGCCAGCAGTTTAGCGGGAGGGAGGGGCAATGAGCAGTTCTTC. Translating gives CASSLAGGRGNEQFF.

The chain joins TRBV5-1 to TRBJ2-2, with a possible D match to TRBD2 (6 bases). The CDR3 contains 17 residues. CDR1 and CDR2 from the germline V gene are SGHRS and YFSETQ. V lost 0 bases to trimming and J lost 4 bases, with 16 bases between them. The DNA of the CDR3 is TGCGCCAGCAGCTTGGCCCGGGCCTCGGGGGTCACCGGGGAGCTGTTTTTT. The encoded protein is CASSLARASGVTGELFF.

This clonotype has ten or more counts. This chain connects TRBV2 to TRBJ1-6; no definite D call. CDR1 is SNHLY, CDR2 FYNNEI, per germline. V shed 3 bases and J shed 9 bases, with 12 bases lying between them. The CDR3 runs 14 residues. CDR3 in DNA: TGTGCCAGCAGTGACGACGGGGAAATTTCACCCCTCCACTTT. Translation: CASSDDGEISPLHF. The complete variable domain, with remaining parts taken from reference TRBV2 and TRBJ1-6, reads EPEVTQTPSHQVTQMGQEVILRCVPISNHLYFYWYRQILGQKVEFLVSFYNNEISEKSEIFDDQFSVERPDGSNFTLKIRSTKLEDSAMYFCASSDDGEISPLHFGNGTRLTVT.

This chain connects TRBV11-2 to TRBJ1-5, with D unresolved. V was shortened by 1 base and J by 3 bases, with 16 bases between the two germline ends. The CDR3 has 17 residues. Germline V gene sequence: CDR1 SGHAT, CDR2 FQNNGV. The CDR3 DNA follows: TGTGCCAGCAGCTTAGTTGAGGGATATATTGCCAATCAGCCCCAGCATTTT. This translates into CASSLVEGYIANQPQHF.

This clonotype was recorded many times. This rearrangement joins TRBV19 to TRBJ2-3, with D tentatively TRBD1 or TRBD2 (6 bases each). V dropped 6 bases and J dropped 2 bases, with 21 bases sitting between them. CDR3 size: 17 residues. Looked up from germline, CDR1 is LNHDA and CDR2 is SQIVND (reference sequence). CDR3 amino acids: CASSRGGPGSYTDTQYF. The CDR3 DNA sequence: TGTGCCAGTAGCCGTGGGGGGCCCGGCTCCTACACAGATACGCAGTATTTT. The complete variable domain, with remaining parts taken from reference TRBV19 and TRBJ2-3, reads DGGITQSPKYLFRKEGQNVTLSCEQNLNHDAMYWYRQDPGQGLRLIYYSQIVNDFQKGDIAEGYSVSREKKESFPLTVTSAQKNPTAFYLCASSRGGPGSYTDTQYFGPGTRLTVL.

This clonotype was counted a few times. This may be a read error, as it is one base from a much larger clone. The chain combines TRBV12-3 or TRBV12-4 with TRBJ2-5, with TRBD1 matching 8 bases. The CDR3 length is 18 residues. CDR3 sequence reads: CAGSLAHVRGPYQETQYF. CDR3 coding DNA: TGTGCCGGCAGTTTAGCGCACGTCAGGGGGCCCTACCAAGAGACCCAGTACTTC.

J is TRBJ2-6 and V is TRBV27, with a possible D match to TRBD1 (6 bases). The ends were cut back, 5 bases at V and 1 base at J, with 15 bases in the middle. Germline CDR1 reads MNHEY; CDR2 reads SMNVEV (reference sequence). There are 17 residues in the CDR3. The CDR3 nucleotides read TGTGCCAGCAGTCCCCGGACAGCCCTATCTGGGGCCAACGTCCTGACTTTC. This encodes CASSPRTALSGANVLTF.

This clonotype has at least ten counts. The chain recombines TRBV11-2 with TRBJ1-1; no clear D gene. The V end lost 0 bases, the J end lost 0 bases, and 8 bases lay between the germline ends. This CDR3 has 15 residues. The germline gives CDR1 SGHAT, CDR2 FQNNGV. The CDR3 loop is CASSLEPIMNTEAFF. The CDR3 region has the DNA TGTGCCAGCAGCTTAGAGCCGATAATGAACACTGAAGCTTTCTTT.

The chain has TRBV20-1 and TRBJ2-1; D is uncertain. Germline V gene sequence: CDR1 DFQATT, CDR2 SNEGSKA (reference sequence). This CDR3 has 14 amino acids. Between the trimmed V and J ends, which lost 1 base and 5 bases, there was a span of 12 bases. CDR3 sequence reads: CSARGSGQHNEQFF. DNA for the CDR3: TGCAGTGCTAGAGGTTCCGGTCAGCACAATGAGCAGTTCTTC.

This clonotype was detected ten times or more. The chain joins TRBV3-1 to TRBJ2-7, with 8 bases that match TRBD1. Germline V lookup: CDR1 LGHDT, CDR2 YNNKEL (reference sequence). V trimming: 6 bases; J trimming: 0 bases; junction bases outside the gene matches: 4. This CDR3 comprises 14 residues. The CDR3 sequence is CASSRQGNSYEQYF. In DNA, the CDR3 is TGTGCCAGCAGTCGACAGGGGAACTCCTACGAGCAGTACTTC.